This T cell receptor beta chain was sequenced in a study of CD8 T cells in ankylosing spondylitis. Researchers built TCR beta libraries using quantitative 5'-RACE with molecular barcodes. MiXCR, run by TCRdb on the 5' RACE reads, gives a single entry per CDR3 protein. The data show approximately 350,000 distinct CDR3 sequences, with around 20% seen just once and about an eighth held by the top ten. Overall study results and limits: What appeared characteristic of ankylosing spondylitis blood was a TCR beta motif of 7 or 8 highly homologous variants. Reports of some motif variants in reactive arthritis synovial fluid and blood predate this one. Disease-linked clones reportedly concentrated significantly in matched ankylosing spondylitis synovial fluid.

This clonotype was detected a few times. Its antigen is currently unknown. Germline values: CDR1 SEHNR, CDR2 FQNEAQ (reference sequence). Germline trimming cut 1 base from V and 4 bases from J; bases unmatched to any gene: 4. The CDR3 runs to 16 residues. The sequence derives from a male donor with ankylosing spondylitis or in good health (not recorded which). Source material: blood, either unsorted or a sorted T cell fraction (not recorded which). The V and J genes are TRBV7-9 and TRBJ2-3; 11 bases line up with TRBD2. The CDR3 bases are TGTGCCAGCAGCTTAGTGGGACTAGCGGTCCCAGATACGCAGTATTTT. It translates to CASSLVGLAVPDTQYF.